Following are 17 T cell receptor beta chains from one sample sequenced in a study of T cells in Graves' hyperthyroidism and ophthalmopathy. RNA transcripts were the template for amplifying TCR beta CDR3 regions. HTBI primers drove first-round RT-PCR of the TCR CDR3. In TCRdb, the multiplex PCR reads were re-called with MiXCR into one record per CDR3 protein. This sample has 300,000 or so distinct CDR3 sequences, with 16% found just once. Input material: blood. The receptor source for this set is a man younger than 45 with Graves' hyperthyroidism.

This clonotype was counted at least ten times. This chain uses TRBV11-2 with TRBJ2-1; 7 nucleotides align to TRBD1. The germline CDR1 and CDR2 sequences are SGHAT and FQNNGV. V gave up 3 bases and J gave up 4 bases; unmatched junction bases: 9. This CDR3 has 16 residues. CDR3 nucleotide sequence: TGTGCCAGCAGCTTCGGGGACAGCCGATATTACAATGAGCAGTTCTTC. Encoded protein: CASSFGDSRYYNEQFF.

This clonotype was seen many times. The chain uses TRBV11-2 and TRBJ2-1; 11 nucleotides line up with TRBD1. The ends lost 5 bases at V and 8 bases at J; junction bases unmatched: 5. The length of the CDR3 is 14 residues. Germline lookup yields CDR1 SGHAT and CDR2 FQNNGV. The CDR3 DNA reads TGTGCCAGCAGCCTCGGACAGGGGGCATATGAGCAGTTCTTC. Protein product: CASSLGQGAYEQFF.

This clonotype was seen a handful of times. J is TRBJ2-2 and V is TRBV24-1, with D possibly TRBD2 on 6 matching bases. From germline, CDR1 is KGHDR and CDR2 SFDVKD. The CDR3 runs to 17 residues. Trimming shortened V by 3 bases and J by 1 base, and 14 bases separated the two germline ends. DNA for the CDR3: TGTGCCACCAGTGATCACGCGGGGACTCAGAACACCGGGGAGCTGTTTTTT. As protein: CATSDHAGTQNTGELFF.

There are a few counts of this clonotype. For the CDR3, the DNA is TGTGCCAGCAGTAGAGACCTAGATTCGGGTACGCAGTATTTT. Translated, it gives CASSRDLDSGTQYF. The rearrangement uses TRBV27 and TRBJ2-3; unclear D gene. CDR1 is MNHEY, CDR2 SMNVEV, per germline (reference sequence). Trimming cost V 5 bases and J 8 bases, with 17 bases left between them. CDR3 size: 14 residues.

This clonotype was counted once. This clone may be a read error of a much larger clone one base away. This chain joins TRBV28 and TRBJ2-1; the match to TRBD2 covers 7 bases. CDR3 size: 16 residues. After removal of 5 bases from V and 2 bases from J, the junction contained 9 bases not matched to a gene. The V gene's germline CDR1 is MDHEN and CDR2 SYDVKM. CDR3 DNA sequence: TGTGCCAGCAGTCTCCCTGGGGGGGGGGCCTACAATGAGCAGTTCTTC. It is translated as CASSLPGGGAYNEQFF. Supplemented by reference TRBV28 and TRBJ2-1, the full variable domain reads DVKVTQSSRYLVKRTGEKVFLECVQDMDHENMFWYRQDPGLGLRLIYFSYDVKMKEKGDIPEGYSVSREKKERFSLILESASTNQTSMYLCASSLPGGGAYNEQFFGPGTRLTVL.

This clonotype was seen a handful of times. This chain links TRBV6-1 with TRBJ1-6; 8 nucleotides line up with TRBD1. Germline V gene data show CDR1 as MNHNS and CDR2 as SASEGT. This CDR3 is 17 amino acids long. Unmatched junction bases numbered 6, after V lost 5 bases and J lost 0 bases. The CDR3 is CASSRRQGSSYNSPLHF. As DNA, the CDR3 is TGTGCCAGCAGTCGGCGACAGGGGAGCTCCTATAATTCACCCCTCCACTTT.

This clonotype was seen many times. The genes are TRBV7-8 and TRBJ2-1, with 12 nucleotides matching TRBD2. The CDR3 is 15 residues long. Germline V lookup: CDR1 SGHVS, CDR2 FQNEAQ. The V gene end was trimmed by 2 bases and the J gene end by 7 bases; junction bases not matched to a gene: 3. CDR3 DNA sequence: TGTGCCAGCAGCTTACTAGCGGGAGGGCGAAATGAGCAGTTCTTC. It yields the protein CASSLLAGGRNEQFF.

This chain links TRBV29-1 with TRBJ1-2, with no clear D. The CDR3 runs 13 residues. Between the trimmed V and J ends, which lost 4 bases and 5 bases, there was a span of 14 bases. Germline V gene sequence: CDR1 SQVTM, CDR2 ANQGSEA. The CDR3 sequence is CSVVGLMGYGYTF. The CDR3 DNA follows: TGCAGCGTTGTTGGCCTAATGGGTTATGGCTACACCTTC. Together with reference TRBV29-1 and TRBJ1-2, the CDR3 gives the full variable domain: SAVISQKPSRDICQRGTSLTIQCQVDSQVTMMFWYRQQPGQSLTLIATANQGSEATYESGFVIDKFPISRPNLTFSTLTVSNMSPEDSSIYLCSVVGLMGYGYTFGSGTRLTVV.

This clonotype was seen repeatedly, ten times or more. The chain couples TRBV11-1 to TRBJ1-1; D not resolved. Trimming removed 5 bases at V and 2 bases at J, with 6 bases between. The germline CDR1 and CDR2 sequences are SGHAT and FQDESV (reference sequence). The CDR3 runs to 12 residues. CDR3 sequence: CASSPTNTEAFF. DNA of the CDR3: TGTGCCAGCAGCCCTACAAACACTGAAGCTTTCTTT.

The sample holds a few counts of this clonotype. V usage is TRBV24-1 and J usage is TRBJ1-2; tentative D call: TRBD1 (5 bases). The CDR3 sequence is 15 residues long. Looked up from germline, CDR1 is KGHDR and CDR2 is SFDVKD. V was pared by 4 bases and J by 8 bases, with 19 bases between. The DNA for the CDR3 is TGTGCCACCAGTGACCCCTTGACAGATGGTTACGGCTACACCTTC. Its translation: CATSDPLTDGYGYTF.

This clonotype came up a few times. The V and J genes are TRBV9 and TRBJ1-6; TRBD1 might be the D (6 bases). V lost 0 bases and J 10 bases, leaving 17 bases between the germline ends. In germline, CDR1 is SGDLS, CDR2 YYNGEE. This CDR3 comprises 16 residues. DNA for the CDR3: TGTGCCAGCAGCGTAGAACCCGACAGGCTACCGTCACCCCTCCACTTT. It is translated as CASSVEPDRLPSPLHF.

The CDR3 reads CASIQGGELNTEAFF. The CDR3 coding sequence is TGTGCCAGTATCCAAGGGGGGGAGTTGAACACTGAAGCTTTCTTT. The rearrangement joins TRBV19 to TRBJ1-1; TRBD1 is a possible D gene (6 bases). The CDR3 loop spans 15 amino acids. Per germline, CDR1 LNHDA and CDR2 SQIVND (reference sequence). V lost 7 bases and J 0 bases, leaving 15 bases between the germline ends.

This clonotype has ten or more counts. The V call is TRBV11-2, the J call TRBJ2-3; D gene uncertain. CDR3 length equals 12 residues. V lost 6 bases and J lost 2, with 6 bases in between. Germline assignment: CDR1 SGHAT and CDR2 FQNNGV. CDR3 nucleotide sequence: TGTGCCAGCAGAAAGTCCACAGATACGCAGTATTTT. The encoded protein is CASRKSTDTQYF.

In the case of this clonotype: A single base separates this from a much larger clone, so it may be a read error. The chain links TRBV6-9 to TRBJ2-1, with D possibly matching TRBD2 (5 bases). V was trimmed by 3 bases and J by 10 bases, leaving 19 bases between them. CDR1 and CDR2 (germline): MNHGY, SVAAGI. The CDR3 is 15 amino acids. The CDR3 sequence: CASSYNSRGRSEQFF. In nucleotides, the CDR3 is TGTGCCAGCAGTTACAATAGCAGAGGGCGCTCCGAGCAGTTCTTC.

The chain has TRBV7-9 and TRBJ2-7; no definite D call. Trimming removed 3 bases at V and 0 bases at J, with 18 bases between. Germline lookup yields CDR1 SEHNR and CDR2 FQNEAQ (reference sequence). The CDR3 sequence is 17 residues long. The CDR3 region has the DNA TGTGCCAGCAGCTTTTCGTCTTCAGGCCGTGCCTCCTACGAGCAGTACTTC. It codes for CASSFSSSGRASYEQYF.

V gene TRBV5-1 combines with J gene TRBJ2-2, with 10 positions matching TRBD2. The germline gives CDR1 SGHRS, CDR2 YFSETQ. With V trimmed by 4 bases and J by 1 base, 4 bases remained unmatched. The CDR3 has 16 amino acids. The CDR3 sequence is CASSPLAGGNTGELFF. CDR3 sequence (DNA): TGCGCCAGCAGCCCCTTAGCGGGAGGGAACACCGGGGAGCTGTTTTTT.

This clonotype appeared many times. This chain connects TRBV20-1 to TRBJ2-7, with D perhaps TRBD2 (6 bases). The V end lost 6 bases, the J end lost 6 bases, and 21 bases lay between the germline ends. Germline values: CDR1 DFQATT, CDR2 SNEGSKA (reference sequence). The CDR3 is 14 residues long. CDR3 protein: CSAEQKGLSLEQYF. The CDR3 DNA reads TGCAGTGCCGAACAAAAGGGACTCTCTCTCGAGCAGTACTTC.